This TCR beta chain was obtained from a study of cytomegalovirus exposure and HLA in healthy donors. The wider study: For the roughly 370 genotyped donors, approximately 82% fell within the Caucasian-associated ancestry cluster.

The V gene end was trimmed by 6 bases and the J gene end by 0 bases; junction bases not matched to a gene: 3. The germline V gene has CDR1 LNHDA and CDR2 SQIVND (reference sequence). The length of the CDR3 is 14 residues. The study ran its PCR with 60 Vbeta and 13 Jbeta primers. Assay: immunoSEQ multiplex PCR; the TCRdb copy retains only in-frame clones and omits some. The sample gives roughly 180,000 clones, 80% of which show up once; about 7% is in the top ten. This TCR was recovered from a man between 25 and 39 years old in good health and CMV-seropositive. The chain links TRBV19 to TRBJ2-7, with 9 bases that match TRBD2. The sequenced material came from PBMCs. Here the CDR3 DNA reads TGTGCCAGTAGCGCTAGCGGGACCTCCTACGAGCAGTACTTC. Protein product: CASSASGTSYEQYF.